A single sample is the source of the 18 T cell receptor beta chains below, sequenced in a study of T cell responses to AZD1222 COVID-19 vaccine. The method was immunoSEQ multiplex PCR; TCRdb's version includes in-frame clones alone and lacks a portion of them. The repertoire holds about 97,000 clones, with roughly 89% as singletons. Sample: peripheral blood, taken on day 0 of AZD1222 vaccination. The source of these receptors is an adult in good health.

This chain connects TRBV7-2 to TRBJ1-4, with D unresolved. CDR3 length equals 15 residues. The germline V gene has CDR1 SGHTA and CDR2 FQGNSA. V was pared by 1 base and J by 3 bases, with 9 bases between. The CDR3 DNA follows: TGTGCCAGCAGCTTAGAGCTGCTGTCTAATGAAAAACTGTTTTTT. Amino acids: CASSLELLSNEKLFF.

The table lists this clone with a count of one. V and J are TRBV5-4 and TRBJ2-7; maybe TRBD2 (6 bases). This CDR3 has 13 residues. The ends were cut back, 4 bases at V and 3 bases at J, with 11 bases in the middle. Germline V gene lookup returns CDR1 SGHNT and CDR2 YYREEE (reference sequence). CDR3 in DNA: TGTGCCAGCAGCGCGGGAACAAACTACGAGCAGTACTTC. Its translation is CASSAGTNYEQYF.

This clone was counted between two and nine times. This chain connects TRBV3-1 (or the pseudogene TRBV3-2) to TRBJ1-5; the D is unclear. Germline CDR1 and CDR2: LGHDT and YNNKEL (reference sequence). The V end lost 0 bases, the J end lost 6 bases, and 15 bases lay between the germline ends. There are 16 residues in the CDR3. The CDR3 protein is CASSQDPGRSGQPQHF. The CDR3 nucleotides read TGTGCCAGCAGCCAAGACCCAGGACGCTCGGGTCAGCCCCAGCATTTT.

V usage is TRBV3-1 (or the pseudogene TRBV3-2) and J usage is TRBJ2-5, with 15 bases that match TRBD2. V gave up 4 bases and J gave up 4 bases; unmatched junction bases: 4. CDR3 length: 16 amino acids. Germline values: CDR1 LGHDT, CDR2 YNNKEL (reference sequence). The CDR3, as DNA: TGTGCCAGCAGCCTCGGACTAGCGGGAGGGAGAGAGACCCAGTACTTC. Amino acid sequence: CASSLGLAGGRETQYF.

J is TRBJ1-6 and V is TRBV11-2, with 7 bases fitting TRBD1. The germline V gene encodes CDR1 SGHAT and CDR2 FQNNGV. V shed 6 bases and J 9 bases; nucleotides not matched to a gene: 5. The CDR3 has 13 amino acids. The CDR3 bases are TGTGCCAGCAGGTGGGACAGTAGTTCACCCCTCCACTTT. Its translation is CASRWDSSSPLHF.

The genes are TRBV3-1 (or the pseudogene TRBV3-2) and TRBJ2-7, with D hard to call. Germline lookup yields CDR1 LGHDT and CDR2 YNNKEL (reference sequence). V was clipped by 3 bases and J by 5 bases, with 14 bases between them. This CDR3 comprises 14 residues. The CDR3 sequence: CASSHPPLIDEQYF. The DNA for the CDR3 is TGTGCCAGCAGCCACCCCCCCTTAATCGACGAGCAGTACTTC.

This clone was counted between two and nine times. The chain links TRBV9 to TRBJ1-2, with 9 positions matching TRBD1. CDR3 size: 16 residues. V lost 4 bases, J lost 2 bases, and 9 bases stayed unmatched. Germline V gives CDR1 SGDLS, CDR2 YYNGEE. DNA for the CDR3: TGTGCCAGCAGCACCGGACAGGGGCGACTGAACTATGGCTACACCTTC. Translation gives CASSTGQGRLNYGYTF.

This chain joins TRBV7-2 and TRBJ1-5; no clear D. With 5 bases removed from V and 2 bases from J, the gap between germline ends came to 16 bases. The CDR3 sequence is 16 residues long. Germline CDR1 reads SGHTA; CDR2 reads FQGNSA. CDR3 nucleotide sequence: TGTGCCAGCAGCCCCCCGGACTGGCTGGGCAATCAGCCCCAGCATTTT. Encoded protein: CASSPPDWLGNQPQHF.

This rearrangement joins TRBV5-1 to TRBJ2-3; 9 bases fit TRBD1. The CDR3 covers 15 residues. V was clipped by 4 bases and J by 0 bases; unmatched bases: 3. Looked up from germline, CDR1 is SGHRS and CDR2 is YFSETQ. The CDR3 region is CASSIQGASTDTQYF. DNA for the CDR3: TGCGCCAGCAGCATACAGGGGGCGAGCACAGATACGCAGTATTTT. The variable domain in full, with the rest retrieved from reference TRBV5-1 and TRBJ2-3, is KAGVTQTPRYLIKTRGQQVTLSCSPISGHRSVSWYQQTPGQGLQFLFEYFSETQRNKGNFPGRFSGRQFSNSRSEMNVSTLELGDSALYLCASSIQGASTDTQYFGPGTRLTVL.

For the CDR3, the DNA is TGTGCCAGTAGTATAAAGGCCTGGGGGCCGGACTATGGCTACACCTTC. This translates into CASSIKAWGPDYGYTF. The chain is built from TRBV19 and TRBJ1-2; the D gene is possibly TRBD1 (6 bases). The V gene's germline CDR1 is LNHDA and CDR2 SQIVND (reference sequence). Trimming took 2 bases from V and 3 from J, leaving 16 bases between them. This CDR3 is 16 amino acids long.

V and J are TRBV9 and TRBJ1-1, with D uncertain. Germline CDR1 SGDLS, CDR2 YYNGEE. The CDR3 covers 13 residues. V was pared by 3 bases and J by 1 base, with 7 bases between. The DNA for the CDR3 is TGTGCCAGCAGCGCCAGCCAGAACACTGAAGCTTTCTTT. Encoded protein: CASSASQNTEAFF.

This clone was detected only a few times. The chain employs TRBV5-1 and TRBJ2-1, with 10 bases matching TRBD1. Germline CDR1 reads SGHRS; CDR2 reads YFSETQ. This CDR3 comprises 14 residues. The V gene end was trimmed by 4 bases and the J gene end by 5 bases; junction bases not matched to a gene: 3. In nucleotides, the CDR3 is TGCGCCAGCAGCACCGGGACAGGGGACAATGAGCAGTTCTTC. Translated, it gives CASSTGTGDNEQFF.

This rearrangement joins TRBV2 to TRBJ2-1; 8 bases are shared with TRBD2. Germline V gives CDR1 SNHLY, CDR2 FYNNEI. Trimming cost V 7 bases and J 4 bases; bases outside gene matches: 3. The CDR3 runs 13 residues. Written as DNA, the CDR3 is TGTGCCAGCATTAGCGGGACTTACAATGAGCAGTTCTTC. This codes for CASISGTYNEQFF. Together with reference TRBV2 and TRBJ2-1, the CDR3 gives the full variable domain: EPEVTQTPSHQVTQMGQEVILRCVPISNHLYFYWYRQILGQKVEFLVSFYNNEISEKSEIFDDQFSVERPDGSNFTLKIRSTKLEDSAMYFCASISGTYNEQFFGPGTRLTVL.

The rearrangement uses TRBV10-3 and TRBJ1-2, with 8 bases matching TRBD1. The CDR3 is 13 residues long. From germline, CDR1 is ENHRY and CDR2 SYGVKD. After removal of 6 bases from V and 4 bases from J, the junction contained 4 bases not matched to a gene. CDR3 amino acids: CAIRPGGPYGYTF. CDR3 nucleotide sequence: TGTGCCATCAGGCCAGGGGGCCCCTATGGCTACACCTTC.

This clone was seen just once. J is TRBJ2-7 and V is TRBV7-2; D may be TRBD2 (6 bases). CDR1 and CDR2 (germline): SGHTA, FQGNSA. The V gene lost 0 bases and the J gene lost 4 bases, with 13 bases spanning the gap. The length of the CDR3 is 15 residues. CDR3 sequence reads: CASSLATGVGYEQYF. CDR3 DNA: TGTGCCAGCAGCTTAGCGACGGGAGTCGGGTACGAGCAGTACTTC.

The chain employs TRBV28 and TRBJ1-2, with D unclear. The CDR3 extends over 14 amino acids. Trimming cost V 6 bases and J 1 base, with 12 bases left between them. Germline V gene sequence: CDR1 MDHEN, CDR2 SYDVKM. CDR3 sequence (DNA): TGTGCCAGCAGCGAGAAGGGCATTAACTATGGCTACACCTTC. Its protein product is CASSEKGINYGYTF.

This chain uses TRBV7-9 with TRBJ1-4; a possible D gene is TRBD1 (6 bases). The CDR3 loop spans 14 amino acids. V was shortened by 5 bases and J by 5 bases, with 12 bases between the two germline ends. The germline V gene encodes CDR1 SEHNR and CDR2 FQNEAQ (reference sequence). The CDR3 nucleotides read TGTGCCAGCAGCCTAGGACAGCAGAATGAAAAACTGTTTTTT. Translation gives CASSLGQQNEKLFF. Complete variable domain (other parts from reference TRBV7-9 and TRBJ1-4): DTGVSQNPRHKITKRGQNVTFRCDPISEHNRLYWYRQTLGQGPEFLTYFQNEAQLEKSRLLSDRFSAERPKGSFSTLEIQRTEQGDSAMYLCASSLGQQNEKLFFGSGTQLSVL.

The chain's CDR3 is CASNSNNQPQHF. DNA for the CDR3: TGTGCCAGCAACTCGAACAATCAGCCCCAGCATTTT. The rearrangement joins TRBV28 to TRBJ1-5; D gene unclear. The CDR3 has 12 amino acids. Germline assignment: CDR1 MDHEN and CDR2 SYDVKM. With 7 bases removed from V and 3 bases from J, the gap between germline ends came to 7 bases.